Only a few counts were recorded for the clone carrying this T cell receptor beta chain. This entry is derived from a study of Graves' ophthalmopathy and Graves' hyperthyroidism. Using RNA transcripts, the TCR beta CDR3 regions were amplified. HTBI primers served in a first-round RT-PCR, which a second-round multiplex PCR followed. TCRdb recomputed calls from the multiplex PCR reads with MiXCR, one row per CDR3 protein. The repertoire holds hundreds of thousands of distinct CDR3 sequences, with just over 40% as singletons. Uncontrolled infections, other autoimmune diseases, pregnancy or lactation barred patients from enrollment. This CDR3 region has 16 residues. Per the germline V gene, CDR1 is SGHNT and CDR2 is YYREEE (reference sequence). Trimming stripped 0 bases from V and 6 bases from J, with 16 bases between.

The sequence came from an adult man with Graves' ophthalmopathy. Sample: peripheral blood. V is TRBV5-4 and J is TRBJ1-5; D is unresolved. The CDR3 loop reads CASSLGPTGSLQPQHF. The CDR3 DNA reads TGTGCCAGCAGCTTGGGGCCGACGGGTAGCCTTCAGCCCCAGCATTTT.